The entry below describes one TCR beta chain. Its target is unknown. A single record per CDR3 protein comes from TCRdb applying MiXCR to the RT-PCR reads. The table has around 540,000 distinct CDR3 sequences, approximately 10% seen once. CDR3 size: 15 residues. Germline CDR1 reads MNHEY; CDR2 reads SVGEGT. V trimming: 8 bases; J trimming: 3 bases; junction bases outside the gene matches: 13. The data were obtained in a study of response to subunit inactivated influenza vaccine. Study-wide findings and caveats: The authors suggested that few new T cells are recruited per seasonal influenza vaccination.

Material: PBMCs from blood, obtained on the day of vaccination. V is TRBV6-2 or TRBV6-3 and J is TRBJ2-7; 7 bases align to TRBD2. This sequence was found in a man aged 45 to 65 who received an inactivated influenza vaccine. Here the CDR3 reads CASRLPGTTFYEQYF. CDR3 coding DNA: TGTGCCAGCCGGCTTCCCGGGACTACCTTCTACGAGCAGTACTTC.